This T cell receptor (beta chain) was captured by sequencing in a study of shared clonotypes between healthy human individuals. Study-level findings and limits: Tissue TCR repertoires likely differ from these blood-only repertoires.

The CDR3 has 17 amino acids. Germline values: CDR1 SGDLS, CDR2 YYNGEE. Unmatched junction bases numbered 12, after V lost 4 bases and J lost 2 bases. The assay was immunoSEQ multiplex PCR, and TCRdb's table has in-frame clones only and misses some. Among 1.6 million or so clones listed, around 98.5% were seen once. The study enrolled healthy HIV-negative adults without recent acute infections or vaccinations as donors. On this clone itself: No antigen is known for it.

Sequenced: naive CD4+ T cells sorted from blood. Subset denoted: CD45RA+ positively selected. The chain is built from TRBV9 and TRBJ2-3, with 8 nucleotides matching TRBD2. The clonotype comes from a man younger than 45 in good health. The CDR3 protein is CASSPRGSGIVTDTQYF. The CDR3 DNA follows: TGTGCCAGCAGCCCTCGGGGTAGCGGGATTGTCACAGATACGCAGTATTTT.